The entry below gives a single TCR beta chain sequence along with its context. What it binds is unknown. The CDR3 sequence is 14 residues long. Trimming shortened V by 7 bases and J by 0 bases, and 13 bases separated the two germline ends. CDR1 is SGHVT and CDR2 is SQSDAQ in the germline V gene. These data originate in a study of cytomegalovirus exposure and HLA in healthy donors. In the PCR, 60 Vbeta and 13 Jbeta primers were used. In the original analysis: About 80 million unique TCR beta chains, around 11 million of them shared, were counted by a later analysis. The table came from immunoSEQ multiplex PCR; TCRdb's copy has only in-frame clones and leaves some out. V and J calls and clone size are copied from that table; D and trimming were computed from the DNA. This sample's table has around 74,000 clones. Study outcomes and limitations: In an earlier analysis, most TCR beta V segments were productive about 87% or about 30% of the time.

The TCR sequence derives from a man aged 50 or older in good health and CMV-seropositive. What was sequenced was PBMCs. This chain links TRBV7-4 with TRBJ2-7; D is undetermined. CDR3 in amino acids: CASTCVQDSYEQYF. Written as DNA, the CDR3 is TGTGCCAGCACCTGTGTGCAGGACTCCTACGAGCAGTACTTC. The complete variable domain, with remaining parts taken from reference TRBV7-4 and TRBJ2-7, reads GAGVSQSPRYKVAKRGRDVALRCDSISGHVTLYWYRQTLGQGSEVLTYSQSDAQRDKSGRPSGRFSAERPERSVSTLKIQRTEQGDSAVYLCASTCVQDSYEQYFGPGTRLTVT.